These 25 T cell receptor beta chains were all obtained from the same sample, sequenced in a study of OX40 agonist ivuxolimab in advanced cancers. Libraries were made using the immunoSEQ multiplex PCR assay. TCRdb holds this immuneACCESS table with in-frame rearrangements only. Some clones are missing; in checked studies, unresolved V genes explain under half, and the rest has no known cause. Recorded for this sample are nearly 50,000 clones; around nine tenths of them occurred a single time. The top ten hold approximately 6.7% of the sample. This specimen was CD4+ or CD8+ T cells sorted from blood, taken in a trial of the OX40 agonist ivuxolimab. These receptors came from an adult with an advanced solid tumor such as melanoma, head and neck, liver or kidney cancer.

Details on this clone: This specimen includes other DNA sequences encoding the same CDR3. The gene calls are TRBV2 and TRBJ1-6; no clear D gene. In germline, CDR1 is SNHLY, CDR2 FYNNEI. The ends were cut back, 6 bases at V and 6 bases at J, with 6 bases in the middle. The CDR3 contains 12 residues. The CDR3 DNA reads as TGTGCCAGCAGGGGTCTTAATTCACCCCTCCACTTT. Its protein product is CASRGLNSPLHF.

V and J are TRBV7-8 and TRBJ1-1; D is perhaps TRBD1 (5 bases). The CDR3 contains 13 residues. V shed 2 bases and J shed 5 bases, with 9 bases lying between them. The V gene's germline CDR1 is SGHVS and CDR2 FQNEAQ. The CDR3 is CASSLQGGTEAFF. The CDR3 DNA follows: TGTGCCAGCAGCTTACAGGGTGGAACTGAAGCTTTCTTT.

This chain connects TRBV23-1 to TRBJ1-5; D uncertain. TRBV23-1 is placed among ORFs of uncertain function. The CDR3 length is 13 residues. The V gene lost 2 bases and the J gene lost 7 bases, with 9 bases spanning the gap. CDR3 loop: CASSQPMIQPQHF. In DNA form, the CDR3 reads TGCGCCAGCAGTCAACCCATGATACAGCCCCAGCATTTT.

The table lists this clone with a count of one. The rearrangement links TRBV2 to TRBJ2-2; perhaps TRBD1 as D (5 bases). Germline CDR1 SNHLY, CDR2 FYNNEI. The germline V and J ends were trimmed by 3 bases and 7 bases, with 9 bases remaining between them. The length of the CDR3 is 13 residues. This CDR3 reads CASSERQNGELFF. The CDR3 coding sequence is TGTGCCAGCAGTGAGAGACAGAACGGGGAGCTGTTTTTT.

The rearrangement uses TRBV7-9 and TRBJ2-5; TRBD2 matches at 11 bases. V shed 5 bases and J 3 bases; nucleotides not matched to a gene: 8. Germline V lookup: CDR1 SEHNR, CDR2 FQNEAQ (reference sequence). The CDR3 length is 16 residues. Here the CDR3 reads CASSKGTSGSKETQYF. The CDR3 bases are TGTGCCAGCAGCAAAGGGACTAGCGGCTCTAAAGAGACCCAGTACTTC.

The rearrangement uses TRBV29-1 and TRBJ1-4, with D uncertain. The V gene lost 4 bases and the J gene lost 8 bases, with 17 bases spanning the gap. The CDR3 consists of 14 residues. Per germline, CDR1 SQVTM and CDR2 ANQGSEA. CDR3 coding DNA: TGCAGCGTTGGTTCGGAAACTACGGGAGAAAAACTGTTTTTT. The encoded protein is CSVGSETTGEKLFF. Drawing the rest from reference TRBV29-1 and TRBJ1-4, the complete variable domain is SAVISQKPSRDICQRGTSLTIQCQVDSQVTMMFWYRQQPGQSLTLIATANQGSEATYESGFVIDKFPISRPNLTFSTLTVSNMSPEDSSIYLCSVGSETTGEKLFFGSGTQLSVL.

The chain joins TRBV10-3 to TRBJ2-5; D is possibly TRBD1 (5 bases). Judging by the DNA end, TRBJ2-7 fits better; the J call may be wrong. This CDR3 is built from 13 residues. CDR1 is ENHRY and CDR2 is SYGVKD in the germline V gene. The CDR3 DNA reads TGTGCCATCAGGGTGGGGCTCTCCTACGAGCAGTACTTC. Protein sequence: CAIRVGLSYEQYF.

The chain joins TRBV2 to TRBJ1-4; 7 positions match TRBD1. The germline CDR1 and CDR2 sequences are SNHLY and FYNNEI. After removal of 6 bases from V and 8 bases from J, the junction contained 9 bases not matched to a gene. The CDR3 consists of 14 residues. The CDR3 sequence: CASRETGNGEKLFF. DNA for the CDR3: TGTGCCAGCAGGGAGACAGGGAATGGGGAAAAACTGTTTTTT.

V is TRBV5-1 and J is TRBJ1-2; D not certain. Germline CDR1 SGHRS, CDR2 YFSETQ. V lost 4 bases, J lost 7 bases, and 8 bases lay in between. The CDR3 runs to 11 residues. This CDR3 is CASSAYSGYTF. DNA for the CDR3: TGCGCCAGCAGCGCCTACTCTGGCTACACCTTC. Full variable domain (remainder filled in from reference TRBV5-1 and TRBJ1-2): KAGVTQTPRYLIKTRGQQVTLSCSPISGHRSVSWYQQTPGQGLQFLFEYFSETQRNKGNFPGRFSGRQFSNSRSEMNVSTLELGDSALYLCASSAYSGYTFGSGTRLTVV.

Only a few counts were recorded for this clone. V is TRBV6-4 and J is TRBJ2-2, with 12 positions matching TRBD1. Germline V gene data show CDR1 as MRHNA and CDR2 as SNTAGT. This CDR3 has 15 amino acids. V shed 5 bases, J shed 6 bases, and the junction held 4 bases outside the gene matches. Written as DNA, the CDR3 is TGTGCCAGCAGTCCCGGGACAGGGGGCTCCGGGGAGCTGTTTTTT. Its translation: CASSPGTGGSGELFF.

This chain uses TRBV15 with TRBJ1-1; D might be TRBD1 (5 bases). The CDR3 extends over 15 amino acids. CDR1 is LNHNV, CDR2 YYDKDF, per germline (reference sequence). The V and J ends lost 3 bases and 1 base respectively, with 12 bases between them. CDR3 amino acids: CATSSAGYGNTEAFF. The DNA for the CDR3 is TGTGCCACCAGCAGCGCAGGGTACGGGAACACTGAAGCTTTCTTT.

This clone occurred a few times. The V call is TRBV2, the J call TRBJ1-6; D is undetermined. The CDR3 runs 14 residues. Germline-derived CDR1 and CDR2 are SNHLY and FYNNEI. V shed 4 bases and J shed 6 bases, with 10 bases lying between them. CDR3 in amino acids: CASSGRTVNSPLHF. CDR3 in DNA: TGTGCCAGCAGTGGCCGGACGGTTAATTCACCCCTCCACTTT.

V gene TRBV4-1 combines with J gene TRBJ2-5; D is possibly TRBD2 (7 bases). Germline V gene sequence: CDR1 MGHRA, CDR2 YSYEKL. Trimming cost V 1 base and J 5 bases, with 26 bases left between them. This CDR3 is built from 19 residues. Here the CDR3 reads CASSQGGEGHSVRWETQYF. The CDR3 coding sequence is TGCGCCAGCAGCCAAGGGGGGGAGGGACACTCCGTGAGGTGGGAGACCCAGTACTTC.

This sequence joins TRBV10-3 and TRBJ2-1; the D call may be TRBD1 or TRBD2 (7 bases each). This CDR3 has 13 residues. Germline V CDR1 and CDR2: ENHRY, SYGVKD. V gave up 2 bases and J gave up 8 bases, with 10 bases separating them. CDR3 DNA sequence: TGTGCCATCAGTGAGCCAGGGGGGGATGAGCAGTTCTTC. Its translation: CAISEPGGDEQFF.

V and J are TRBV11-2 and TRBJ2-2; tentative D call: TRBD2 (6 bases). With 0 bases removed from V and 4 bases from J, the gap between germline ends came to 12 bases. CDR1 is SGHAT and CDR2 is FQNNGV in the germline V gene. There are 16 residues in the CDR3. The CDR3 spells CASSLDLGGRTGELFF. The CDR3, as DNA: TGTGCCAGCAGCTTAGATCTGGGGGGACGCACCGGGGAGCTGTTTTTT.

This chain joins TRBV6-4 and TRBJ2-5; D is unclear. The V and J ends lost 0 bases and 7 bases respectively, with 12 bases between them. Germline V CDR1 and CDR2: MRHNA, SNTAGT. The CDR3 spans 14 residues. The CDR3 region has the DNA TGTGCCAGCAGTGACTCCCCCGACTCTTCGACCCAGTACTTC. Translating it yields CASSDSPDSSTQYF.

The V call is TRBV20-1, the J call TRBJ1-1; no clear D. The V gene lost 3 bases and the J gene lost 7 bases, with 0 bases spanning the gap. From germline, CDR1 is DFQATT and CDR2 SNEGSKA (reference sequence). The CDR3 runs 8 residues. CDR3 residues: CSASEAFF. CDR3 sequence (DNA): TGCAGTGCTAGTGAAGCTTTCTTT.

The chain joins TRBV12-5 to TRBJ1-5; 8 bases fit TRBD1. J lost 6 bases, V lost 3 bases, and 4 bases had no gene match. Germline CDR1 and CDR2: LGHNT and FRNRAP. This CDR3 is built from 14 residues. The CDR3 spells CASGFQGAAQPQHF. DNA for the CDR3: TGTGCTAGTGGTTTCCAGGGGGCAGCTCAGCCCCAGCATTTT.

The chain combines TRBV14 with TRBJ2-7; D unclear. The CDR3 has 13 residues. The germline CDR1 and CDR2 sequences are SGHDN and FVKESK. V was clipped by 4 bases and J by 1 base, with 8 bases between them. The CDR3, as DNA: TGTGCCAGCAGCCCCTGGGCTTCCTACGAGCAGTACTTC. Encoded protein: CASSPWASYEQYF.

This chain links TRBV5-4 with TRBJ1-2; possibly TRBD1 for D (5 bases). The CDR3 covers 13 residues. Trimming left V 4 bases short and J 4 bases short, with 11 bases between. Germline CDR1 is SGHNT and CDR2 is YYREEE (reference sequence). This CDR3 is CASSQTDGYGYTF. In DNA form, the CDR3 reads TGTGCCAGCAGCCAGACAGATGGCTATGGCTACACCTTC.

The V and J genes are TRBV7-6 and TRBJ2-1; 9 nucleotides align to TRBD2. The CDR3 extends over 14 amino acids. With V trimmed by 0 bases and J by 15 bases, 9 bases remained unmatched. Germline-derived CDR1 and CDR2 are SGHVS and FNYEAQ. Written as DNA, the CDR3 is TGTGCCAGCAGCTTAGCTGTGGTAGCGGGGGTTCGGTTCTTC. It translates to CASSLAVVAGVRFF.

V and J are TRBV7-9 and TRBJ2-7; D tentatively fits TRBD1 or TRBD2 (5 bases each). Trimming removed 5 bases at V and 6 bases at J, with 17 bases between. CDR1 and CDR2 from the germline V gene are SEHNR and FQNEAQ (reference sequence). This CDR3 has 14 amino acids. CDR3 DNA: TGTGCCAGCAGCACCTCGGGACGGCCCTCCGAGCAGTACTTC. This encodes CASSTSGRPSEQYF.

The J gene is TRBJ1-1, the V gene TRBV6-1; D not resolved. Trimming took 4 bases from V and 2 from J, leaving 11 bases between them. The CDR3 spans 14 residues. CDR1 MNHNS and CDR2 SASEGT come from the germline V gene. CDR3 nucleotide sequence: TGTGCCAGCAGTGCATCCGAGACCAACACTGAAGCTTTCTTT. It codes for CASSASETNTEAFF.

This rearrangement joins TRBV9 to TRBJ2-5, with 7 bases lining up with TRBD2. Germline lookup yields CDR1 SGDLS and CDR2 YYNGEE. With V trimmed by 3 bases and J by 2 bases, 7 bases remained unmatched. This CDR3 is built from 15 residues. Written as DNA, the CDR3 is TGTGCCAGCAGCGAGCGGGACTCAAGGCAAGAGACCCAGTACTTC. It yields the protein CASSERDSRQETQYF. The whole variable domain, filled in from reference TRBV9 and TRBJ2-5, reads DSGVTQTPKHLITATGQRVTLRCSPRSGDLSVYWYQQSLDQGLQFLIQYYNGEERAKGNILERFSAQQFPDLHSELNLSSLELGDSALYFCASSERDSRQETQYFGPGTRLLVL.

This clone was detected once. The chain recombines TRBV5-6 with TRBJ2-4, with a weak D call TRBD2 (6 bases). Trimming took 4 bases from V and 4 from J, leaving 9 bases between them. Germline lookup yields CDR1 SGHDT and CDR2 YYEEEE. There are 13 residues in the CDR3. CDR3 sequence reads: CASSVGGKNIQYF. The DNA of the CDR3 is TGTGCCAGCAGCGTCGGGGGTAAAAACATTCAGTACTTC.